This T cell receptor (beta chain) was retrieved from a study of T cells after posttransplantation cyclophosphamide (dated by TCRdb to 2016 to 2017). Background on the whole study: The study tracked T cell repertoire reconstitution by TRB sequencing after myeloablative bone marrow transplantation using posttransplantation cyclophosphamide as GVHD prophylaxis. Antigen receptor sequencing was done on samples from 35 to 40 PTCy-treated patients and from more than 15 related bone marrow donors of those patients. Blood from all 30 or so PTCy patients who had 1-year posttransplant specimens underwent TRB sequencing. Public TRB sequences were searched against a database of over 3,600 sequences associated with responses to pathogens, tumor antigens, self-antigens and alloantigens. TRB sequencing was also done on up to about 3 additional blood samples from 2 to 5.2 years after transplant in 3 patients, and on pretransplant blood from several patients. TRA and TRB clonality were tightly correlated in several samples, so subsequent TCR analyses focused on TRB only.

Genomic DNA was used for TRB sequencing, which was performed with the immunoSEQ assay at survey resolution or with the hsTCRB kit. Turning to the authors' computational methods: The immunoSEQ software handled the initial read processing, while the LymphoSeq R package was used for the repertoire analyses. For each TRB dataset, clonality was calculated as 1 minus normalized Shannon entropy, and the Gini coefficient was computed as well. Phenotypes of unsorted samples were inferred by mapping TRB sequences from sorted subsets of the recipient or donor onto unsorted samples of the same recipient. TCRdb obtained this table from immuneACCESS and retained in-frame rearrangements with V and J assigned. These tables miss some clones; where compared with another copy, unresolved V genes account for less than half of the shortfall, and the remainder is unexplained. From that table come the V and J calls and clone size; the DNA was used to work out D and trimming. The table for this sample lists 20,000 to 25,000 clones, none of them counted only once. The ten largest account for about 1.8% of the sample.

The CDR3 has 14 amino acids, counting the end cysteine and phenylalanine. Solely the CDR3 DNA is kept, with 42 bases framed from the first base. At the junction V is shortened by 7 bases and J by 4 bases; bases outside the gene matches: 9. Taken from the germline V gene, the CDR1 and CDR2 loops are MGHRA and YSYEKL. Broader findings and caveats from the paper: Across the roughly 40 patients, TRB clonality was highly associated with recipient CMV seropositivity and CMV reactivation, and diversity with PTCy was similar to that in the CNI/methotrexate controls. At 1-2 months, donor-recipient similarity was low but rose over the first year, and the later blood repertoires were often dominated by donor CD8+ memory clones. The TRB repertoires of T cells infiltrating skin or GI tract showed only limited overlap with the TRB repertoires of T cells in blood.

This clone was picked up many times. Its antigen remains undetermined. No base quality values were provided; no much bigger clone lies one nucleotide off. This specimen's treatment or condition label, per the study, means: high-dose cyclophosphamide on days +3 and +4 as single-agent GVHD prophylaxis. PTCy patients received busulfan and fludarabine conditioning, a related or unrelated marrow graft, and cyclophosphamide on days +3 and +4. PTCy-treated patients came from a prospective multi-institutional clinical trial. Peripheral blood and bone marrow mononuclear cells were isolated by Ficoll-Hypaque density centrifugation and cryopreserved.

The chain uses TRBV4-1 and TRBJ2-7; TRBD1 fits 8 bases in the junction. This sequence originates from a male patient under 35 who received an allogeneic stem cell transplant from a related donor, was CMV-positive, and had no GVHD. Following a transplant, a fraction of the T cells may be traceable to the graft donor. The material sequenced was PBMCs, taken after allogeneic stem cell transplant with posttransplant cyclophosphamide. Here is the DNA: TGCGCCAGCACGCCTGGACAGGGCGATTACGAGCAGTACTTC. This gives the protein CASTPGQGDYEQYF.